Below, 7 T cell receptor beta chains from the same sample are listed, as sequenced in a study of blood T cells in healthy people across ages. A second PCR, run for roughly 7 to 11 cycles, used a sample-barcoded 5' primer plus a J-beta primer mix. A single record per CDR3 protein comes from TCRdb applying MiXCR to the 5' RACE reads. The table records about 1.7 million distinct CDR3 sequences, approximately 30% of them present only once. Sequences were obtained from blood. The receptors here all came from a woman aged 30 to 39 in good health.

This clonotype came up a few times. Written as DNA, the CDR3 is TGTGCCAGCAGCAAAGAAAGACCTGGGACAGCGTGGGGGGACAATGAGCAGTTCTTC. Translation: CASSKERPGTAWGDNEQFF. This chain links TRBV21-1 with TRBJ2-1; the table's TRBD2 call for D was not verified on the DNA. TRBV21-1 is deemed a pseudogene. CDR3 length: 19 residues.

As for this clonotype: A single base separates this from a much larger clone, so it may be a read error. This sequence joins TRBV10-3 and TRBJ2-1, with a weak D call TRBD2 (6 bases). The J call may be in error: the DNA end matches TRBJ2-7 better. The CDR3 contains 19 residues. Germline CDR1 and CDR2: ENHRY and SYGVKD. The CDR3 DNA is TGTGCCATCAGTGAGTCGGGCGGGGCGGGAAGGAGCTCCTACAATGAGCAGTACTTC. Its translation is CAISESGGAGRSSYNEQYF.

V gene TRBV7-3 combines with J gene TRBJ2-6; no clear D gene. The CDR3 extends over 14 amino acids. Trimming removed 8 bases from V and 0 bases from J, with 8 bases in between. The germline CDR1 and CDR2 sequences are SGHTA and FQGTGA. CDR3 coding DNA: TGTGCCAGCGGGCCCCGCTCTGGGGCCAACGTCCTGACTTTC. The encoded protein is CASGPRSGANVLTF.

The CDR3 DNA sequence: TGTGCCAGCAGCAGCTCCGGGGGGGCTTCCAATGAGCAGTTCTTC. Its translation: CASSSSGGASNEQFF. This chain joins TRBV7-2 and TRBJ2-1, with 8 bases identical to TRBD2. The CDR3 length is 15 residues. V lost 5 bases to trimming and J lost 6 bases; unmatched junction nucleotides: 9. CDR1 is SGHTA and CDR2 is FQGNSA in the germline V gene.

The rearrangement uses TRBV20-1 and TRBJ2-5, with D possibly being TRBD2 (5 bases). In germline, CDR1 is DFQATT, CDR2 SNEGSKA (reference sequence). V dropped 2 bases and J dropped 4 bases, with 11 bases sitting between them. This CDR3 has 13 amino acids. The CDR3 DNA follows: TGCAGTGCTAGAATGGCTAGCCCAGAGACCCAGTACTTC. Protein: CSARMASPETQYF.

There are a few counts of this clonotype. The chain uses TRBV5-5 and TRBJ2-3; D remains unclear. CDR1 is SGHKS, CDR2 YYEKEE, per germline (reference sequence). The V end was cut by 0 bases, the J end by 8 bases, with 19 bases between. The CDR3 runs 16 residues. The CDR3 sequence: CASSLAGNPDVLTQYF. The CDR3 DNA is TGTGCCAGCAGCTTGGCGGGTAACCCGGATGTGCTTACGCAGTATTTT. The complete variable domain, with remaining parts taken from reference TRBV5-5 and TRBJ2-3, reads DAGVTQSPTHLIKTRGQQVTLRCSPISGHKSVSWYQQVLGQGPQFIFQYYEKEERGRGNFPDRFSARQFPNYSSELNVNALLLGDSALYLCASSLAGNPDVLTQYFGPGTRLTVL.

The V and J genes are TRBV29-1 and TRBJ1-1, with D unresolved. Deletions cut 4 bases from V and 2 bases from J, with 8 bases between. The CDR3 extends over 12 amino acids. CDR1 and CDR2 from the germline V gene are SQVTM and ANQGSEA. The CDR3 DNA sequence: TGCAGCGTTGGGCAAATTAACACTGAAGCTTTCTTT. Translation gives CSVGQINTEAFF.